These 30 T cell receptor beta chains originate from one sample sequenced in a study of T cells expressing NK-cell markers. TCRdb re-analyzed the 5' RACE reads; it lists each CDR3 protein once, without DNA. Its table lists about 260,000 distinct CDR3 sequences. Sequencing used blood T cells: a sorted CD56 or NKG2C T cell subset, CD4+ or CD8+ T cells, or bulk PBMC T cells (not recorded which). These receptors were obtained from a man between 18 and 29 years old in good health.

The V gene is TRBV6-5, the J gene TRBJ1-1; TCRdb selects TRBD1, and the lack of DNA leaves this call unchecked. Germline CDR1 is MNHEY and CDR2 is SVGAGI. The CDR3 extends over 15 amino acids. CDR3 sequence reads: CASSYSQGMNTEAFF.

The chain joins TRBV29-1 to TRBJ1-1; TCRdb outputs TRBD1, but without DNA this stays unchecked. The germline CDR1 and CDR2 sequences are SQVTM and ANQGSEA. This CDR3 is built from 14 residues. CDR3 amino acids: CSVVLQGMNTEAFF.

This rearrangement joins TRBV15 to TRBJ2-3. Per germline, CDR1 LNHNV and CDR2 YYDKDF (reference sequence). There are 14 residues in the CDR3. The CDR3 spells CATSRDTAVDTQYF.

The CDR3 protein is CSVGDGTANEKLFF. The V and J genes are TRBV29-1 and TRBJ1-4; TCRdb calls TRBD1, which cannot be checked without DNA. The CDR3 runs to 14 residues. CDR1 SQVTM and CDR2 ANQGSEA come from the germline V gene.

The J gene is TRBJ2-6, the V gene TRBV10-1; the TRBD1 assignment by TCRdb is unverifiable without DNA. The germline V gene has CDR1 WNHNN and CDR2 SYGVQD (reference sequence). There are 17 residues in the CDR3. The CDR3 is CASSAGQGVAGANVLTF.

The V and J genes are TRBV4-2 and TRBJ2-5. This CDR3 has 14 amino acids. Germline CDR1 is LGHNA and CDR2 is YNFKEQ. CDR3 sequence reads: CASSQVGSEETQYF.

The chain couples TRBV29-1 to TRBJ2-1; the D call of TRBD2 rests on TCRdb alone, since no DNA is present to check it. The CDR3 is 11 amino acids. Germline loops: CDR1 SQVTM, CDR2 ANQGSEA. The CDR3 sequence: CSVAATSEQFF.

The genes are TRBV20-1 and TRBJ1-2; TCRdb's D call, TRBD1, is unchecked because there is no DNA. This CDR3 region has 14 residues. CDR1 and CDR2 from the germline V gene are DFQATT and SNEGSKA (reference sequence). The CDR3 reads CSASSGQGSNGYTF.

The J gene is TRBJ1-3, the V gene TRBV30; the D call of TRBD1 rests on TCRdb alone, since no DNA is present to check it. Germline V gene sequence: CDR1 GTSNPN, CDR2 SVGIG (reference sequence). CDR3 length: 14 amino acids. Here the CDR3 reads CAWSPLISGNTIYF.

The chain joins TRBV6-1 to TRBJ1-2; TCRdb names TRBD1, which stays unverified in the absence of DNA. This CDR3 is 14 amino acids long. Germline CDR1 MNHNS, CDR2 SASEGT. The CDR3 protein is CASSPYGTGVGYTF.

The chain recombines TRBV20-1 with TRBJ2-1; TCRdb's D gene call, TRBD2, goes unchecked for lack of DNA. The CDR3 is made up of 15 amino acids. CDR1 DFQATT and CDR2 SNEGSKA come from the germline V gene (reference sequence). CDR3 amino acids: CSARDLASGRNEQFF.

The chain combines TRBV6-4 with TRBJ1-5. This CDR3 comprises 13 residues. Per the germline V gene, CDR1 is MRHNA and CDR2 is SNTAGT. The CDR3 loop is CASSEGSNQPQHF.

CDR3 in amino acids: CASSQASYNEQFF. This chain uses TRBV3-1 with TRBJ2-1. Germline values: CDR1 LGHDT, CDR2 YNNKEL (reference sequence). The CDR3 is 13 amino acids.

This chain joins TRBV20-1 and TRBJ1-2. This CDR3 has 11 residues. Germline loops: CDR1 DFQATT, CDR2 SNEGSKA (reference sequence). The chain's CDR3 is CSARVGTGYTF.

The CDR3 sequence: CSAWTQAYEQYF. This chain connects TRBV20-1 to TRBJ2-7. CDR3 size: 12 residues. Germline CDR1 is DFQATT and CDR2 is SNEGSKA (reference sequence).

The gene calls are TRBV20-1 and TRBJ1-4; the D gene TCRdb calls, TRBD1, cannot be checked with no DNA. CDR1 is DFQATT and CDR2 is SNEGSKA in the germline V gene (reference sequence). The CDR3 loop spans 13 amino acids. Here the CDR3 reads CSATSGTAKLMFF.

The genes are TRBV29-1 and TRBJ2-3; the TCRdb call, TRBD1, lacks DNA for checking. The CDR3 covers 12 residues. Per the germline V gene, CDR1 is SQVTM and CDR2 is ANQGSEA. The CDR3 spells CSVNREADTQYF.

This chain links TRBV6-1 with TRBJ1-5; TCRdb indicates TRBD1, and absent DNA this call remains unverified. The germline V gene has CDR1 MNHNS and CDR2 SASEGT. The CDR3 totals 15 residues. CDR3 sequence reads: CASTFARDTFQPQHF.

The chain employs TRBV4-3 and TRBJ1-4; TCRdb picks TRBD1, but there is no DNA to check that call. The CDR3 length is 14 residues. Germline V gene data show CDR1 as LGHNA and CDR2 as YSLEER. The CDR3 loop reads CASSQGGRDEKLFF.

V gene TRBV7-2 combines with J gene TRBJ2-1; TCRdb gives TRBD1 as the D gene, but with no DNA this cannot be confirmed. CDR1 and CDR2 from the germline V gene are SGHTA and FQGNSA. The CDR3 loop spans 15 amino acids. CDR3: CASSLDTDGNNEQFF.

V gene TRBV12-3 or TRBV12-4 combines with J gene TRBJ1-4; checking the TCRdb D call of TRBD1 is not possible without DNA. The CDR3 runs to 16 residues. CDR3 in amino acids: CASSARDRVRNEKLFF.

This chain uses TRBV25-1 with TRBJ2-7; TCRdb picks TRBD1, but there is no DNA to check that call. CDR1 and CDR2 from the germline V gene are MGHDK and SYGVNS. This CDR3 is built from 17 residues. The CDR3 reads CASSPPPTGDERYEQYF.

The J gene is TRBJ2-3, the V gene TRBV29-1; the D call of TRBD2 rests on TCRdb alone, since no DNA is present to check it. This CDR3 spans 15 amino acids. Germline V gene data show CDR1 as SQVTM and CDR2 as ANQGSEA. CDR3 protein: CSVPGLAGVWDTQYF.

The chain combines TRBV7-8 with TRBJ2-7. The germline CDR1 and CDR2 sequences are SGHVS and FQNEAQ. This CDR3 comprises 14 residues. The CDR3 sequence is CASSPTHRSYEQYF.

The chain uses TRBV28 and TRBJ2-5; TCRdb gives TRBD2 as the D gene, but with no DNA this cannot be confirmed. This CDR3 comprises 16 residues. The germline CDR1 and CDR2 sequences are MDHEN and SYDVKM. The CDR3 sequence is CASSYPPGHSLGTQYF.

The chain is built from TRBV20-1 and TRBJ2-6; the TRBD1 assignment by TCRdb is unverifiable without DNA. This CDR3 has 17 residues. The germline V gene encodes CDR1 DFQATT and CDR2 SNEGSKA (reference sequence). This CDR3 is CSARGDRGSPGANVLTF.

V and J are TRBV19 and TRBJ2-3. The germline CDR1 and CDR2 sequences are LNHDA and SQIVND (reference sequence). The CDR3 contains 14 residues. CDR3 sequence: CASSKDHAQNTQYF.

The chain uses TRBV2 and TRBJ2-4; TCRdb gives TRBD2 as the D gene, but with no DNA this cannot be confirmed. The CDR3 spans 16 residues. Germline CDR1 is SNHLY and CDR2 is FYNNEI. The chain's CDR3 is CASSRLAGAARNIQYF.

The chain uses TRBV6-6 and TRBJ1-6; with no DNA, the TCRdb D assignment of TRBD1 cannot be verified. This CDR3 is 13 amino acids long. Germline V lookup: CDR1 MNHNY, CDR2 SVGAGI (reference sequence). The chain's CDR3 is CASRGTGDTPLHF.

V and J are TRBV5-1 and TRBJ1-5; checking the TCRdb D call of TRBD1 is not possible without DNA. This CDR3 region has 15 residues. Germline CDR1 reads SGHRS; CDR2 reads YFSETQ. This chain's CDR3 is CASSLLSGNDQPQHF.